Following are 31 T cell receptor beta chains from one sample sequenced in a study of response to subunit inactivated influenza vaccine. One entry per CDR3 protein, called by TCRdb with MiXCR from the RT-PCR reads. The data show 500,000 to 600,000 distinct CDR3 sequences, about 8% seen once. Sequenced here: PBMCs from blood, sampled less than 30 months after vaccination. These receptors all come from a man aged 50-75 years who received an inactivated influenza vaccine.

This chain connects TRBV20-1 to TRBJ2-3; 7 positions match TRBD2. This CDR3 has 19 residues. Germline V gene sequence: CDR1 DFQATT, CDR2 SNEGSKA (reference sequence). The V and J ends lost 0 bases and 1 base, in that order; junction bases with no gene match: 16. This CDR3 reads CSARDWVPDLAGGTDTQYF. CDR3 sequence (DNA): TGCAGTGCTAGAGATTGGGTTCCGGACCTGGCGGGGGGCACAGATACGCAGTATTTT.

The chain recombines TRBV13 with TRBJ2-5, with 14 nucleotides matching TRBD2. Germline CDR1 is PRHDT and CDR2 is FYEKMQ (reference sequence). This CDR3 is built from 16 residues. V lost 1 base, J lost 8 bases, and 6 bases stayed unmatched. Here the CDR3 reads CASSLATTSGRGTQYF. Written as DNA, the CDR3 is TGTGCCAGCAGCTTAGCCACGACTAGCGGGAGGGGTACCCAGTACTTC.

This clonotype was counted a few times. This chain connects TRBV18 to TRBJ2-3; TRBD2 matches 8 bases. CDR3 length: 15 residues. Germline loops: CDR1 KGHSH, CDR2 LQKENI. The V gene end was trimmed by 9 bases and the J gene end by 2 bases; junction bases not matched to a gene: 10. CDR3 amino acids: CASRGTSGNTDTQYF. CDR3 DNA: TGTGCCAGTCGCGGAACTAGCGGAAACACAGATACGCAGTATTTT.

This clonotype was observed a few times. The J gene is TRBJ1-6, the V gene TRBV10-3, with D possibly being TRBD1 (5 bases). The CDR3 runs to 14 residues. Trimming removed 4 bases from V and 6 bases from J, with 10 bases in between. From germline, CDR1 is ENHRY and CDR2 SYGVKD. CDR3 nucleotides: TGTGCCATCAGTGGACCAGGGACTAATTCACCCCTCCACTTT. Translation: CAISGPGTNSPLHF.

This clonotype has at least ten counts. This chain uses TRBV4-2 with TRBJ1-1; possible D gene TRBD1, 5 bases. The CDR3 is 14 residues long. The ends were cut back, 2 bases at V and 3 bases at J, with 10 bases in the middle. Germline V lookup: CDR1 LGHNA, CDR2 YNFKEQ. The CDR3 sequence is CASSQRGEDTEAFF. CDR3 coding DNA: TGTGCCAGCAGCCAAAGAGGGGAGGACACTGAAGCTTTCTTT.

This clonotype was recorded a few times. The chain combines TRBV3-1 with TRBJ2-5; 13 nucleotides match TRBD2. This CDR3 comprises 16 residues. Trimming removed 1 base from V and 3 bases from J; junction bases left unmatched: 2. Looked up from germline, CDR1 is LGHDT and CDR2 is YNNKEL (reference sequence). Here the CDR3 reads CASSQGTSGGEETQYF. CDR3 nucleotide sequence: TGTGCCAGCAGCCAAGGAACTAGCGGGGGGGAAGAGACCCAGTACTTC.

CDR3 protein: CAWTFGRNTEAFF. The CDR3 bases are TGTGCCTGGACCTTTGGGCGGAACACTGAAGCTTTCTTT. The chain recombines TRBV30 with TRBJ1-1; D not certain. Trimming stripped 4 bases from V and 1 base from J, with 10 bases between. The length of the CDR3 is 13 residues. Germline loops: CDR1 GTSNPN, CDR2 SVGIG (reference sequence).

This clonotype was seen ten or more times. The chain couples TRBV7-2 to TRBJ2-7; D call uncertain. The CDR3 length is 15 residues. Germline V lookup: CDR1 SGHTA, CDR2 FQGNSA. V dropped 3 bases and J dropped 0 bases, with 12 bases sitting between them. The CDR3 DNA reads as TGTGCCAGCAGCTTGTTGGCAGGCCTCTCCTACGAGCAGTACTTC. It specifies CASSLLAGLSYEQYF.

This clonotype was seen more than once but under ten times. The gene calls are TRBV20-1 and TRBJ1-4, with 12 nucleotides matching TRBD1. Germline V CDR1 and CDR2: DFQATT, SNEGSKA (reference sequence). V lost 0 bases, J lost 10 bases, and 9 bases stayed unmatched. The length of the CDR3 is 16 residues. The CDR3 DNA is TGCAGTGCTAGAGACGCCGGGACAGGGGGCGCGGGAAAACTGTTTTTT. Translating gives CSARDAGTGGAGKLFF.

This clonotype occurred many times. The V gene is TRBV29-1, the J gene TRBJ2-1, with TRBD1 matching 10 bases. Germline CDR1 and CDR2: SQVTM and ANQGSEA. J gave up 16 bases and V 2 bases, and 8 bases lay outside the gene matches. The CDR3 totals 12 residues. CDR3 region: CSVENSDRGRFF. The CDR3 coding sequence is TGCAGCGTTGAAAACTCTGACAGGGGGCGCTTCTTC.

The rearrangement uses TRBV5-6 and TRBJ2-7, with D tentatively TRBD1 or TRBD2 (5 bases each). The CDR3 is 14 residues long. Trimming removed 5 bases from V and 0 bases from J, with 12 bases in between. Germline assignment: CDR1 SGHDT and CDR2 YYEEEE. In nucleotides, the CDR3 is TGTGCCAGCAGACGCCGGGACCTCTCCTACGAGCAGTACTTC. This sequence encodes CASRRRDLSYEQYF.

J is TRBJ2-2 and V is TRBV5-1; the D is unclear. The CDR3 loop spans 14 amino acids. Germline V gene lookup returns CDR1 SGHRS and CDR2 YFSETQ. Deletions cut 4 bases from V and 9 bases from J, with 16 bases between. CDR3 sequence reads: CASSPPGLGRELFF. The CDR3 DNA follows: TGCGCCAGCAGCCCACCCGGCTTAGGTCGGGAGCTGTTTTTT.

This clonotype was seen at least ten times. The rearrangement uses TRBV10-3 and TRBJ2-3; 7 bases match TRBD1. CDR1 is ENHRY and CDR2 is SYGVKD in the germline V gene. The CDR3 runs to 14 residues. The trim removed 5 bases at V and 4 bases at J, leaving 6 bases unmatched. The CDR3 DNA is TGTGCCATCAGTCAAGGGCAGGGGGCAGATACGCAGTATTTT. This encodes CAISQGQGADTQYF.

In its sample, this clonotype was seen a few times. The V and J genes are TRBV6-5 and TRBJ2-7, with D tentatively TRBD1 (5 bases). V was cut by 0 bases and J by 1 base, with 7 bases left in between. There are 14 residues in the CDR3. Per germline, CDR1 MNHEY and CDR2 SVGAGI. CDR3 DNA: TGTGCCAGCAGTTACTCTGGACAATCCTACGAGCAGTACTTC. Its protein product is CASSYSGQSYEQYF.

There are many counts of this clonotype. The chain carries TRBV20-1 and TRBJ1-1, with D uncertain. Germline lookup yields CDR1 DFQATT and CDR2 SNEGSKA (reference sequence). This CDR3 is built from 15 residues. The V end lost 5 bases, the J end lost 2 bases, and 18 bases lay between the germline ends. The DNA of the CDR3 is TGCAGTGCTCTCTCTTATCAGGCACGAAACACTGAAGCTTTCTTT. It specifies CSALSYQARNTEAFF.

This clonotype was detected only a few times. One base away lies a much larger clone, so this may be a sequencing read error. The gene calls are TRBV28 and TRBJ2-2; D perhaps matches TRBD1 (6 bases). The V and J ends lost 6 bases and 1 base respectively, with 9 bases between them. Germline-derived CDR1 and CDR2 are MDHEN and SYDVKM. The CDR3 is made up of 14 amino acids. In nucleotides, the CDR3 is TGTGCCAGCAGGGTGACAGGGAACACCGGGGAGCTGTTTTTT. Protein product: CASRVTGNTGELFF.

V and J are TRBV7-2 and TRBJ2-7, with D possibly TRBD2 on 6 matching bases. The V gene's germline CDR1 is SGHTA and CDR2 FQGNSA. V shed 1 base and J shed 4 bases, with 20 bases lying between them. The CDR3 has 17 amino acids. In nucleotides, the CDR3 is TGTGCCAGCAGCTTAGGGAGGCGGGCAGGGAGGAGGTACGAGCAGTACTTC. Its translation: CASSLGRRAGRRYEQYF.

CDR3: CASSVGQPTEAFF. CDR3 DNA: TGTGCCAGCTCGGTGGGACAGCCCACTGAAGCTTTCTTT. The V and J genes are TRBV18 and TRBJ1-1, with 7 bases that match TRBD1. After removal of 6 bases from V and 4 bases from J, the junction contained 5 bases not matched to a gene. The germline CDR1 and CDR2 sequences are KGHSH and LQKENI. The CDR3 sequence is 13 residues long.

This clonotype was counted only a few times. The chain couples TRBV6-1 to TRBJ2-5, with 7 bases that match TRBD2. The length of the CDR3 is 14 residues. Trimming cost V 6 bases and J 5 bases; bases outside gene matches: 9. Per germline, CDR1 MNHNS and CDR2 SASEGT. Here the CDR3 reads CASSATAGVETQYF. CDR3 coding DNA: TGTGCCAGCAGCGCAACGGCGGGGGTCGAGACCCAGTACTTC.

The V gene is TRBV20-1, the J gene TRBJ1-6; D remains unclear. Germline V gene sequence: CDR1 DFQATT, CDR2 SNEGSKA (reference sequence). Trimming removed 1 base from V and 11 bases from J, with 6 bases in between. The CDR3 spans 11 residues. The CDR3: CSARGGPPLHF. In DNA form, the CDR3 reads TGCAGTGCTAGAGGAGGGCCACCCCTCCACTTT.

This clonotype was observed at least ten times. This sequence joins TRBV4-2 and TRBJ2-7; 7 positions agree with TRBD2. The length of the CDR3 is 16 residues. Germline V gene data show CDR1 as LGHNA and CDR2 as YNFKEQ. Trimming removed 0 bases from V and 6 bases from J; junction bases left unmatched: 11. The CDR3 nucleotides are TGTGCCAGCAGCCAAGAATCGGGGGGAACGGCTGCCGAGCAGTACTTC. Encoded protein: CASSQESGGTAAEQYF.

This chain links TRBV4-2 with TRBJ2-2; the D call may be TRBD1 or TRBD2 (5 bases each). Germline V lookup: CDR1 LGHNA, CDR2 YNFKEQ. V shed 1 base and J shed 7 bases, with 16 bases lying between them. The CDR3 sequence is 16 residues long. CDR3 residues: CASSQAPGRRNGELFF. Here the CDR3 DNA reads TGTGCCAGCAGCCAAGCCCCAGGGAGACGGAACGGGGAGCTGTTTTTT.

This clonotype was observed a few times. The gene calls are TRBV2 and TRBJ2-2; D ambiguous. This CDR3 is built from 14 residues. V lost 2 bases and J lost 1, with 5 bases in between. In germline, CDR1 is SNHLY, CDR2 FYNNEI. The CDR3 sequence is CASSEWGNTGELFF. Written as DNA, the CDR3 is TGTGCCAGCAGTGAATGGGGGAACACCGGGGAGCTGTTTTTT.

This clonotype was detected only a few times. The chain uses TRBV3-1 and TRBJ2-4, with TRBD1 identical over 7 bases. Germline values: CDR1 LGHDT, CDR2 YNNKEL (reference sequence). The CDR3 contains 16 residues. V dropped 4 bases and J dropped 2; count of bases not matched to a gene: 8. CDR3 nucleotides: TGTGCCAGCAGCCCATCGGGACAGATCACCAAAAACATTCAGTACTTC. It specifies CASSPSGQITKNIQYF.

This clonotype came up a few times. The chain combines TRBV6-5 with TRBJ2-3; TRBD1 aligns across 9 bases. The V segment lost 0 bases and the J segment 6 bases; nucleotides outside the gene matches: 7. The V gene's germline CDR1 is MNHEY and CDR2 SVGAGI. The CDR3 totals 16 residues. CDR3 residues: CASSYSVGTGRDTQYF. The CDR3 coding sequence is TGTGCCAGCAGTTACTCAGTAGGGACAGGGAGGGATACGCAGTATTTT.

V gene TRBV12-3 or TRBV12-4 combines with J gene TRBJ2-4; D unresolved. Deletions cut 1 base from V and 0 bases from J, with 13 bases between. The CDR3 consists of 17 residues. The CDR3 loop reads CASSLDPLALAKNIQYF. CDR3 coding DNA: TGTGCCAGCAGTTTAGACCCGTTGGCTCTAGCCAAAAACATTCAGTACTTC.

This clonotype was found many times. The chain recombines TRBV21-1 with TRBJ1-3; the table's D call TRBD1 went unverified against the DNA. TRBV21-1 is given as a pseudogene. The CDR3 runs to 13 residues. CDR3 DNA sequence: TGTGCCACCGACAGGGCGCCGGGAAACACCATATATTTT. Amino acid sequence: CATDRAPGNTIYF.

In this sample, this clonotype turned up a few times. The chain uses TRBV20-1 and TRBJ1-5, with TRBD1 identical over 7 bases. CDR1 and CDR2 (germline): DFQATT, SNEGSKA (reference sequence). This CDR3 has 13 amino acids. Trimming cost V 5 bases and J 4 bases; bases outside gene matches: 5. CDR3 loop: CSAPQGVNQPQHF. CDR3 DNA sequence: TGCAGTGCTCCCCAGGGGGTAAATCAGCCCCAGCATTTT.

V is TRBV7-9 and J is TRBJ2-7; a possible D gene is TRBD1 (5 bases). Trimming removed 7 bases at V and 0 bases at J, with 19 bases between. The germline V gene encodes CDR1 SEHNR and CDR2 FQNEAQ (reference sequence). This CDR3 has 16 amino acids. This CDR3 reads CASTWAGQSSSYEQYF. The DNA for the CDR3 is TGTGCCAGCACCTGGGCTGGACAATCGAGCTCCTACGAGCAGTACTTC.

This clonotype appeared many times. The chain is built from TRBV4-2 and TRBJ1-2; D is unresolved. Germline CDR1 is LGHNA and CDR2 is YNFKEQ. The V end was cut by 0 bases, the J end by 5 bases, with 13 bases between. This CDR3 region has 15 residues. Here the CDR3 reads CASSQDRNIPYGYTF. The CDR3 nucleotides are TGTGCCAGCAGCCAAGATCGGAACATACCTTATGGCTACACCTTC.

This clonotype has a handful of counts. This chain joins TRBV13 and TRBJ2-1; D may be TRBD2 (7 bases). Germline V gene lookup returns CDR1 PRHDT and CDR2 FYEKMQ (reference sequence). The CDR3 length is 15 residues. V was cut by 5 bases and J by 6 bases, with 17 bases left in between. CDR3 nucleotide sequence: TGTGCCAGCAGCGCCAGACTGGCGGGGGCCAATGAGCAGTTCTTC. Residues: CASSARLAGANEQFF.